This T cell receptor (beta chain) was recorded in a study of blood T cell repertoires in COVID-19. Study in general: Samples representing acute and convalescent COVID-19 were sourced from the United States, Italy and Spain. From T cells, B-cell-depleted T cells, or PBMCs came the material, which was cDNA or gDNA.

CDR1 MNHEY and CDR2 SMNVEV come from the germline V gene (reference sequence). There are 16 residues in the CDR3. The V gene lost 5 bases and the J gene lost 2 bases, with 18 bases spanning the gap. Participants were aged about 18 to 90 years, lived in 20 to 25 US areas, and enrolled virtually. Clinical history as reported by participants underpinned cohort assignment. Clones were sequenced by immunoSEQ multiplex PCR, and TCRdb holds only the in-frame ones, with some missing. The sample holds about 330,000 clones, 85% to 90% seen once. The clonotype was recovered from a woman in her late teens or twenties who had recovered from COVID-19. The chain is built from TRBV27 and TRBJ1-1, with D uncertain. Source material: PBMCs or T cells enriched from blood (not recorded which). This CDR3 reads CASSPGWAEGNTEAFF. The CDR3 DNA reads TGTGCCAGCAGTCCCGGGTGGGCAGAGGGAAACACTGAAGCTTTCTTT.